A single sample is the source of the 26 T cell receptor beta chains below, sequenced in a study of tumor-infiltrating lymphocytes in primary liver carcinoma. From about 530 ng total RNA, TCR beta cDNA was generated with a primer in the constant region. ARM-PCR, slightly modified, supplied the TCR beta libraries through three nested multiplex PCR rounds. Amplification in the first two PCR rounds was performed using TRBV1-TRBV30 forward primers and a C-beta reverse primer for around 11 cycles each. TCRdb recomputed calls from the multiplex PCR reads with MiXCR, one row per CDR3 protein. The sample shows approximately 23,000 distinct CDR3 sequences, 80% of them seen only once. Extraction of RNA together with DNA used about 17-31 mg of unsorted bulk tissue. The specimen was liver tumor tissue from sampling region 2. Subset described: tumor region T2, inferior pole. These receptors originate from a woman aged 25 to 39 with primary liver carcinoma and hepatitis B virus infection.

Points on this clonotype: The CDR3 carries no conserved terminal phenylalanine or tryptophan, so it likely arises from a read error. The chain is built from TRBV4-3 and TRBJ2-3; 12 bases match TRBD2. Germline V gives CDR1 LGHNA, CDR2 YSLEER. The CDR3 extends over 18 amino acids. CDR3 residues: CASSQECLAGGPTDAQYL. DNA of the CDR3: TGCGCCAGCAGCCAAGAATGTCTAGCGGGAGGGCCAACAGATGCGCAGTATTTA.

On this clonotype itself: The junction differs from germline at one of its ends, possibly a read error. The chain carries TRBV6-5 and TRBJ2-2; 9 nucleotides agree with TRBD2. The CDR3 consists of 16 residues. Germline CDR1 is MNHEY and CDR2 is SVGAGI. The DNA for the CDR3 is TGCGCCAGCAGTCATGGACTAGCGCCGAACACCGGGGAGCTGTTTTTT. Encoded protein: CASSHGLAPNTGELFF.

For this clonotype: Because the CDR3 is missing its conserved closing phenylalanine or tryptophan, this is likely a read error. J is TRBJ2-1 and V is TRBV4-1, with 8 bases lining up with TRBD2. This CDR3 is built from 16 residues. Germline lookup yields CDR1 MGHRA and CDR2 YSYEKL. The junction had 15 bases not matched to a gene; V was cut back by 6 bases and J by 8 bases. The CDR3 loop is CASSQERVAGFDEQFL. The CDR3 bases are TGCGCCAGCAGTCAGGAGAGGGTAGCGGGATTTGATGAGCAGTTCTTA.

There are many counts of this clonotype. The CDR3 loop is CASSRGGETQYF. For the CDR3, the DNA is TGTGCCAGTAGTCGCGGTGGAGAGACCCAGTACTTC. V is TRBV19 and J is TRBJ2-5, with D unresolved. V was clipped by 5 bases and J by 4 bases, with 8 bases between them. Looked up from germline, CDR1 is LNHDA and CDR2 is SQIVND (reference sequence). The CDR3 totals 12 residues. The whole variable domain, remainder taken from reference TRBV19 and TRBJ2-5, is DGGITQSPKYLFRKEGQNVTLSCEQNLNHDAMYWYRQDPGQGLRLIYYSQIVNDFQKGDIAEGYSVSREKKESFPLTVTSAQKNPTAFYLCASSRGGETQYFGPGTRLLVL.

A word on this clonotype: This likely comes from a read error, as the CDR3 has no conserved phenylalanine or tryptophan at its end. The chain has TRBV11-3 and TRBJ2-1; 14 bases agree with TRBD2. After removal of 9 bases from V and 8 bases from J, the junction contained 9 bases not matched to a gene. Germline V gene data show CDR1 as SGHNT and CDR2 as YENEEA. The CDR3 contains 15 residues. CDR3: CARSRLAGGVYEQFS. CDR3 DNA sequence: TGTGCCAGGAGCCGACTAGCGGGGGGGGTGTATGAGCAGTTCTCC.

As regards this clonotype: This likely comes from a read error, as the CDR3 has no conserved phenylalanine or tryptophan at its end. Because the CDR3's place on the DNA is in doubt, the DNA is left out and the CDR3 is given as listed by TCRdb. The chain uses TRBV6-6 and TRBJ2-3; whether TRBD2, the table's D call, matches the DNA was not checked. Germline loops: CDR1 MNHNY, CDR2 SVGAGI (reference sequence). The CDR3 is 13 residues long, counting both termini. The CDR3 region is CASRGWEIHTQYL.

This clonotype has just one count. The chain links TRBV11-2 to TRBJ1-4; possibly TRBD1 for D (5 bases). V dropped 8 bases and J dropped 10 bases, with 14 bases sitting between them. Germline V gene sequence: CDR1 SGHAT, CDR2 FQNNGV. This CDR3 is 12 amino acids long. In DNA form, the CDR3 reads TGTGCCAGCGGTCCCTGGGGGAGAAAACTGTTTTTT. Translation gives CASGPWGRKLFF.

In regard to this clonotype: At one of its ends the junction is not consistent with the germline gene, which may arise from a read error. The genes are TRBV11-2 and TRBJ2-7; no clear D. The CDR3 consists of 13 residues. Looked up from germline, CDR1 is SGHAT and CDR2 is FQNNGV. The CDR3 coding sequence is TGTGCCAGAAGCTTAAGCGCTTACCCCGAGCAGTACTTC. Translated, it gives CARSLSAYPEQYF.

On this clonotype itself: One end of the junction does not line up with germline, which may come from a read error. The J gene is TRBJ2-3, the V gene TRBV11-2, with 10 bases matching TRBD2. The CDR3 has 15 amino acids. Germline loops: CDR1 SGHAT, CDR2 FQNNGV. This CDR3 is CASCSGSGRADMQYF. CDR3 DNA sequence: TGTGCCAGCTGTTCAGGAAGCGGGAGGGCAGATATGCAGTATTTT.

This clonotype was found many times. This chain joins TRBV6-6 and TRBJ1-1; D remains ambiguous. The germline gives CDR1 MNHNY, CDR2 SVGAGI (reference sequence). Between the trimmed V and J ends, which lost 9 bases and 2 bases, there was a span of 16 bases. CDR3 length: 14 amino acids. The chain's CDR3 is CASSPAAPNTEAFF. The CDR3 DNA reads TGTGCCAGTAGTCCGGCGGCACCCAACACTGAAGCTTTCTTT.

Regarding this clonotype: One end of the junction does not line up with germline, which may come from a read error. The V gene is TRBV5-6, the J gene TRBJ1-1; D not certain. The CDR3 is 13 amino acids. Germline values: CDR1 SGHDT, CDR2 YYEEEE. The CDR3 loop reads CVSSLLGATEAFF. The CDR3 nucleotides read TGTGTCAGCAGCCTCCTCGGTGCCACTGAAGCTTTCTTT.

This clonotype is a singleton in its sample. The final CDR3 position lacks the conserved phenylalanine or tryptophan, pointing to a likely read error. The DNA is omitted, as the CDR3 cannot be located on it reliably, and the CDR3 follows TCRdb's listing. The chain recombines TRBV4-3 with TRBJ2-4. CDR1 is LGHNA and CDR2 is YSLEER in the germline V gene. The CDR3 has 15 amino acids, counting both end residues. Here the CDR3 reads CASSQGWETKNIQCS.

A word on this clonotype: The conserved phenylalanine or tryptophan is not found at the CDR3 terminus, so this likely reflects a read error. No DNA is shown, since the ends of the CDR3 on it are uncertain; the CDR3 is the one TCRdb lists. The chain joins TRBV11-3 to TRBJ2-1; TRBD1, as called in the table, went unchecked against the DNA. Termini included, the CDR3 measures 12 amino acids. Germline lookup yields CDR1 SGHNT and CDR2 YENEEA. CDR3 protein: CASPLTGVEHYL.

This clonotype has only one observation. The J gene is TRBJ1-4, the V gene TRBV11-2; tentative D call: TRBD1 (5 bases). Germline V gene data show CDR1 as SGHAT and CDR2 as FQNNGV. V gave up 5 bases and J gave up 16 bases, with 17 bases separating them. This CDR3 has 12 residues. In DNA, the CDR3 is TGTGCCAGCAGCCCCTGGAGGGGAATACCGTTTTTT. Its protein is CASSPWRGIPFF.

A note on this clonotype: An end of the junction does not agree with germline; a read error may underlie this. The chain carries TRBV4-3 and TRBJ2-1, with D perhaps matching TRBD2 (5 bases). CDR1 is LGHNA and CDR2 is YSLEER in the germline V gene. The CDR3 is 16 residues long. CDR3 region: CASNQNVVGASDEQFF. The DNA for the CDR3 is TGCGCCAGCAACCAAAACGTCGTGGGAGCCAGTGATGAGCAGTTCTTC.

By share, this clonotype ranks as large. V usage is TRBV7-8 and J usage is TRBJ2-3; 10 nucleotides align to TRBD2. CDR3 length equals 16 residues. Germline-derived CDR1 and CDR2 are SGHVS and FQNEAQ. J lost 6 bases, V lost 1 base, and 7 bases had no gene match. The CDR3: CASSLGAGGPGDTQYF. In nucleotides, the CDR3 is TGTGCCAGCAGCTTAGGAGCGGGAGGGCCTGGTGATACGCAGTATTTT.

This clonotype is categorized as medium-sized. The chain has TRBV6-5 and TRBJ2-6; D is possibly TRBD2 (6 bases). Germline assignment: CDR1 MNHEY and CDR2 SVGAGI. Trimming removed 6 bases from V and 3 bases from J, with 12 bases in between. This CDR3 comprises 15 residues. In DNA form, the CDR3 reads TGTGCCAGCAGACTACGGGGGTTTGGGGCCAACGTCCTGACTTTC. Amino acid sequence: CASRLRGFGANVLTF.

To note about this clonotype: This is likely a read error, given that the CDR3 carries no conserved phenylalanine or tryptophan at its end. The genes are TRBV29-1 and TRBJ1-5; weak D call: TRBD1 (5 bases). CDR1 and CDR2 from the germline V gene are SQVTM and ANQGSEA. The CDR3 loop spans 15 amino acids. The CDR3 loop is CIVATGGGNNQPQHL. The DNA for the CDR3 is TGCATCGTTGCGACCGGGGGTGGTAACAATCAGCCCCAGCATTTA.

Comments on this clonotype: Without the conserved terminal phenylalanine or tryptophan, this CDR3 likely stems from a read error. The CDR3 DNA reads TGTGTCAGCAGTCCTGGGGACATTAGCTACGAGCAGTACTTA. This translates into CVSSPGDISYEQYL. The genes are TRBV12-3 or TRBV12-4 and TRBJ2-7, with a tentative D call TRBD1 (6 bases). CDR3 length equals 14 residues.

The rearrangement uses TRBV11-2 and TRBJ1-1; 8 bases line up with TRBD1. CDR1 and CDR2 (germline): SGHAT, FQNNGV. The CDR3 runs 14 residues. CDR3 sequence (DNA): TGTGCTAGCGGATATACAGGGGGGAGGGCAGAAGCTTTCTTT. This translates into CASGYTGGRAEAFF.

For this clonotype: In this CDR3 the conserved last residue, phenylalanine or tryptophan, is missing, so a read error is likely. No DNA is shown, since the ends of the CDR3 on it are uncertain; the CDR3 is the one TCRdb lists. The CDR3 loop is CASTWNRDAEAFS. The chain employs TRBV6-5 and TRBJ1-1; the tabulated D call, TRBD1, remains unverified against the DNA. The CDR3 is 13 residues long, ends included. Germline V gene data show CDR1 as MNHEY and CDR2 as SVGAGI.

As concerns this clonotype: One end of the junction fails to match germline, which may point to a read error. CDR3: CTSSSYNEQFF. In DNA, the CDR3 is TGTACCAGCAGTTCCTACAATGAGCAGTTCTTT. The chain carries TRBV28 and TRBJ2-1; no firm D call. The V gene's germline CDR1 is MDHEN and CDR2 SYDVKM. The CDR3 contains 11 residues.

As to this clonotype: One end of the junction fails to match germline, which may point to a read error. V and J are TRBV28 and TRBJ2-3, with D hard to call. CDR1 and CDR2 from the germline V gene are MDHEN and SYDVKM. The CDR3 covers 11 residues. This chain's CDR3 is CANGWSDTQYF. CDR3 DNA: TGTGCCAACGGCTGGTCAGATACGCAGTATTTC.

Points on this clonotype: The conserved final phenylalanine or tryptophan is absent from the CDR3, which likely points to a read error. The rearrangement uses TRBV6-1 and TRBJ2-2; D uncertain. The CDR3 consists of 11 residues. Germline V lookup: CDR1 MNHNS, CDR2 SASEGT. V lost 4 bases to trimming and J lost 9 bases, with 6 bases between them. In nucleotides, the CDR3 is TGTGCCAGCAGTGTCGTCTGGGAGCTGTTTCTT. Its protein is CASSVVWELFL.

Of note for this clonotype: The junction departs from the called germline gene at one end, perhaps through a read error. The genes are TRBV7-8 and TRBJ2-7, with unresolved D. The CDR3 is 18 amino acids. Germline assignment: CDR1 SGHVS and CDR2 FQNEAQ. The DNA for the CDR3 is TGTGCCAGAAGCTTGGGTCGCGGTCGTATTATGAGCTCCTACGAGCAGTACTTC. This translates into CARSLGRGRIMSSYEQYF.

In regard to this clonotype: The junction does not match germline at one end; this may be a read error. The rearrangement uses TRBV6-2 or TRBV6-3 and TRBJ2-1; D possibly corresponds to TRBD2 (5 bases). Germline lookup yields CDR1 MNHEY and CDR2 SVGEGT. This CDR3 region has 14 residues. CDR3 residues: CASSYRSVYSEQFF. DNA of the CDR3: TGTGCCAGCAGTTACCGTAGCGTCTACAGTGAGCAGTTCTTC.